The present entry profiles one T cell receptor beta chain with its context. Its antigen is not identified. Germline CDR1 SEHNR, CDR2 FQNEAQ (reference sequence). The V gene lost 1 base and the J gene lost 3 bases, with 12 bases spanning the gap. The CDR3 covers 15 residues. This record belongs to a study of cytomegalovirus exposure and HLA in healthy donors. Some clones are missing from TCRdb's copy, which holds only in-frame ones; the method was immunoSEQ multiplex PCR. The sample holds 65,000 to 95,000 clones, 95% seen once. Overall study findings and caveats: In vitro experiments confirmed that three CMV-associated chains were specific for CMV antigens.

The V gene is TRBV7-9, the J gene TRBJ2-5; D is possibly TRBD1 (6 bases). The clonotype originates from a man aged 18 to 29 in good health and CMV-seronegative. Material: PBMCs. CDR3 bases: TGTGCCAGCAGCTTAGGCCGGACAGCCGAAGAGACCCAGTACTTC. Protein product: CASSLGRTAEETQYF.